This T cell receptor beta chain came from a study of cytomegalovirus exposure and HLA in healthy donors. The PCR ran on 60 Vbeta and 13 Jbeta primers. Generated by immunoSEQ multiplex PCR, the TCRdb table keeps only in-frame clones and is missing some. The data hold under 200,000 clones, with about three quarters observed a single time. Germline lookup yields CDR1 MDHEN and CDR2 SYDVKM. The CDR3 spans 15 residues. Trimming at V came to 9 bases and at J to 6 bases, leaving 12 bases not matched to a gene. The clonotype originates from a female donor in good health and CMV-seronegative. The chain carries TRBV28 and TRBJ1-5; 9 positions match TRBD1. The sequenced sample consisted of PBMCs. The CDR3 region is CASSPGTGSGQPQHF. CDR3 DNA: TGTGCCAGTAGTCCCGGGACAGGGTCGGGTCAGCCCCAGCATTTT.